This T cell receptor beta chain was sequenced for a study of early T cells in non-severe SARS-CoV-2 infection. CDR1 is SGHVS and CDR2 is FNYEAQ in the germline V gene. V shed 1 base and J shed 0 bases, with 13 bases lying between them. This CDR3 spans 18 amino acids. TCRdb recomputed calls from the 5' RACE reads with MiXCR, one row per CDR3 protein. The sample contains almost 45,000 distinct CDR3 sequences, over 5% of which appear only once. This clonotype was detected ten times or more. This chain uses TRBV7-6 with TRBJ1-6, with D hard to call. This TCR was sampled from an adult who was a healthcare worker with PCR-confirmed SARS-CoV-2 infection or an uninfected control (not recorded which). The sample comprised whole blood. The CDR3 DNA follows: TGTGCCAGCAGCTTAGTAGACGTGAGGAGCTCCTATAATTCACCCCTCCACTTT. Translating gives CASSLVDVRSSYNSPLHF.